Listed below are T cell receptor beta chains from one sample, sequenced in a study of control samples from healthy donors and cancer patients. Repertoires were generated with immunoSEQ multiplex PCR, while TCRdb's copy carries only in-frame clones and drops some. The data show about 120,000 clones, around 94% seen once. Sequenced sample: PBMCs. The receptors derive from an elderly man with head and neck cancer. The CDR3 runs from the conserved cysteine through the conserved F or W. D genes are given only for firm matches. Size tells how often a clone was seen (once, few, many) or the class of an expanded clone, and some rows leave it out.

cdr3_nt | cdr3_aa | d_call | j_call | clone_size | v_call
TGTGCCAGTAGTCGGACAGGGGGCTATCAGCCCCAGCATTTT | CASSRTGGYQPQHF | TRBD1 | TRBJ1-5 | NA | TRBV19
TGTGCCAGCAGGACGGCGTTCATTAGCAATCAGCCCCAGCATTTT | CASRTAFISNQPQHF | NA | TRBJ1-5 | NA | TRBV27
TGTGCCAGCAGCCCCAATATTGCTGAAGCTTTCTTT | CASSPNIAEAFF | NA | TRBJ1-1 | NA | TRBV14
TGTGCCAGCAGTGTACAGGGGGATCAGCCCCAGCATTTT | CASSVQGDQPQHF | TRBD1 | TRBJ1-5 | NA | TRBV6-4
TGTGCCAGCAGGGGTGGTGGGACAGGGGACGTCAAACTGTTTTTT | CASRGGGTGDVKLFF | TRBD1 | TRBJ1-4 | NA | TRBV6-5
TGCGCCAGCAGCGTATTACAGGCCAGCCCCGGGGAGCTGTTTTTT | CASSVLQASPGELFF | NA | TRBJ2-2 | few | TRBV5-1
TGTGCCATCAGTGAGGGGGACACCAAACCCATGAACACTGAAGCTTTCTTT | CAISEGDTKPMNTEAFF | NA | TRBJ1-1 | NA | TRBV10-3
TGTGCCACCAGCAGAGGACAGGGTACCGGGGCCAACGTCCTGACTTTC | CATSRGQGTGANVLTF | TRBD1 | TRBJ2-6 | once | TRBV15
TGCACCAGCAGCCAAGATGGGTTGACAGCCGGCTACACCTTC | CTSSQDGLTAGYTF | NA | TRBJ1-2 | once | TRBV1
TGTGCCAGCGGGGACAGGGGGCGGACTGAAGCTTTCTTT | CASGDRGRTEAFF | TRBD1 | TRBJ1-1 | NA | TRBV7-9
TGTGCCAGCAGCTTGGTGTCAGAAGAGACCCAGTACTTC | CASSLVSEETQYF | NA | TRBJ2-5 | NA | TRBV5-4
TGTGCCAGCAGCCCCAAACTAGCGAAGAGCACAGATACGCAGTATTTT | CASSPKLAKSTDTQYF | TRBD2 | TRBJ2-3 | NA | TRBV11-2
TGTGCCAGTAGTATAGATCGGCCGGCAGCTTCCTACAATGAGCAGTTCTTC | CASSIDRPAASYNEQFF | NA | TRBJ2-1 | NA | TRBV19
TGCAGTGCTGGGGAAAGGTACGAGCAGTACTTC | CSAGERYEQYF | NA | TRBJ2-7 | NA | TRBV20-1
TGTGCCAGCAGCCAAGAAACCCCAGGGGTCGCAGATACGCAGTATTTT | CASSQETPGVADTQYF | NA | TRBJ2-3 | NA | TRBV14
TGTGCCACCAGTGATTCTTGGGTAAGCGAGCAGTTCTTC | CATSDSWVSEQFF | NA | TRBJ2-1 | NA | TRBV24-1
TGTGCCAGCAACCTCATTGGCTACGAGCAGTACTTC | CASNLIGYEQYF | NA | TRBJ2-7 | once | TRBV7-9
TGTGCCAGCAGCGTAGGATGGACAGGGGTCTACGAGCAGTACTTC | CASSVGWTGVYEQYF | TRBD1 | TRBJ2-7 | NA | TRBV9
TGTGCCATCAGTGAGTCGCAGGGATTGAACACTGAAGCTTTCTTT | CAISESQGLNTEAFF | NA | TRBJ1-1 | NA | TRBV10-3
TGTGCCAGCAGTGACTCTAGCGGGGGGGCCAATGAGCAGTTCTTC | CASSDSSGGANEQFF | TRBD2 | TRBJ2-1 | once | TRBV6-4
TGTGCCAGTAGTAGGCGGGGGGCCGGCACAGATACGCAGTATTTT | CASSRRGAGTDTQYF | TRBD2 | TRBJ2-3 | NA | TRBV19
TGTGCCAGCAGCTTAGGCGGGAAACCCTACGAGCAGTACTTC | CASSLGGKPYEQYF | NA | TRBJ2-7 | NA | TRBV11-3
TGTGCCAGCGGGGTCGTCAATGAGCAGTTCTTC | CASGVVNEQFF | NA | TRBJ2-1 | NA | TRBV3-1/TRBV3-2
TGTGCCAGGAGCGGGGGGGCGACAGATACGCAGTATTTT | CARSGGATDTQYF | TRBD2 | TRBJ2-3 | NA | TRBV7-2
TGTGCCAGCTCACCTCCGGCCCGTGAGACCCAGTACTTC | CASSPPARETQYF | NA | TRBJ2-5 | NA | TRBV18
TGTGCCAGCAGGCTAGCGGGGTGGTGGGATGAGCAGTTCTTC | CASRLAGWWDEQFF | TRBD2 | TRBJ2-1 | NA | TRBV27
TGTGCCATCAGTGAATATCTTTCACCCCCCCACTTT | CAISEYLSPPHF | NA | TRBJ1-6 | NA | TRBV10-3
TGTGCCAGCAGCTCCGGGACAGTAAACACTGAAGCTTTCTTT | CASSSGTVNTEAFF | TRBD1 | TRBJ1-1 | once | TRBV7-9
TGTGCCACCCGACAGGGGGCGCCTAATTCACCCCTCCACTTT | CATRQGAPNSPLHF | TRBD1 | TRBJ1-6 | NA | TRBV19